Given below is one T cell receptor (beta chain) in context. Antigen unknown. This entry is derived from a study of cytomegalovirus exposure and HLA in healthy donors. The PCR had 60 Vbeta and 13 Jbeta primers. Only in-frame clones appear in the TCRdb table, and some are missing; sequencing was by immunoSEQ multiplex PCR. The data show 110,000 or so clones, just under 75% seen once. Study observations and caveats: The number of N-insertions in an Asian-associated ancestry cluster was reportedly below the approximately 700-donor mean in a later analysis. Some public TCRs appeared in many individuals, while most sequences were rare.

The clonotype originates from a human donor in good health. Material: PBMCs.

CDR3 protein: CASSQVDLGFMNTEAFF. The CDR3 DNA reads TGCGCCAGCAGCCAAGTCGATCTCGGGTTCATGAACACTGAAGCTTTCTTT. The chain links TRBV4-1 to TRBJ1-1, with D uncertain. V was cut by 1 base and J by 0 bases, with 15 bases left in between. The CDR3 runs to 17 residues. CDR1 and CDR2 from the germline V gene are MGHRA and YSYEKL.